A selection of T cell receptor beta chains follows, all from one sample in a study of T cell responses to AZD1222 COVID-19 vaccine. Using immunoSEQ multiplex PCR, the repertoire was profiled, and TCRdb retains in-frame clones only, with some absent. This sample carries tens of thousands of clones, about nine tenths of them seen once, and the ten largest clones take 9.5% to 13%. Specimen: peripheral blood, collected on day 0 of AZD1222 vaccination. The receptors were sampled from an adult in good health. Both conserved end residues are part of each CDR3. The order of the fields is V gene, D gene, clone size, J gene, CDR3 DNA, CDR3 protein. The D gene is left open where the match is weak. Clone sizes are given selectively: once, few, many, or a class where the clone is expanded.

TRBV11-3	NA	NA	TRBJ2-1	TGTGCCAGCAGCCCAGGGTCCCTGAGCTCCTACAATGAGCAGTTCTTC	CASSPGSLSSYNEQFF
TRBV3-1/TRBV3-2	TRBD1	NA	TRBJ1-2	TGTGCCAGCAGCCACGGACAGGGAAACTATGGCTACACCTTC	CASSHGQGNYGYTF
TRBV4-2	NA	NA	TRBJ1-2	TGTGCCAGCAGCCAAGATCGGGGCAGAAATGCTAACTATGGCTACACCTTC	CASSQDRGRNANYGYTF
TRBV7-2	NA	NA	TRBJ2-5	TGTGCCAGCAGCCTAGGGCGCAGGGCCGAGACCCAGTACTTC	CASSLGRRAETQYF
TRBV7-9	NA	NA	TRBJ2-3	TGTGCCAGCAGCTTAGGGGGGGCGAGCACAGATACGCAGTATTTT	CASSLGGASTDTQYF
TRBV5-4	TRBD1	NA	TRBJ2-7	TGTGCCAGCAGATCCGACAGGGGGAGCTACGAGCAGTACTTC	CASRSDRGSYEQYF
TRBV2	TRBD1	NA	TRBJ1-2	TGTGCCAGCAGTCGACAGGGCGGAGGCTACACCTTC	CASSRQGGGYTF
TRBV30	TRBD1	NA	TRBJ1-1	TGTGCCTGGAGTGTCCGGACAGGGGTAAGGAACACTGAAGCTTTCTTT	CAWSVRTGVRNTEAFF
TRBV28	NA	NA	TRBJ2-5	TGTGCCACCAATCAAGGGCACAGGGAGACCCAGTACTTC	CATNQGHRETQYF
TRBV18	NA	NA	TRBJ2-7	TGTGCCAGCTCGGCGGGAATCGACGAGCAGTACTTC	CASSAGIDEQYF
TRBV5-5	NA	once	TRBJ2-1	TGTGCCAGCAGCTTTAGTGTAGGGAATGAGCAGTTCTTC	CASSFSVGNEQFF
TRBV27	TRBD2	NA	TRBJ2-1	TGTGCCAGCAGTTTAGCGGGAGGGCCTGGGTTCTTC	CASSLAGGPGFF
TRBV5-1	NA	NA	TRBJ2-7	TGCGCCAGCAGCTCGACAAGCGAACACGAGCAGTACTTC	CASSSTSEHEQYF
TRBV6-6	NA	NA	TRBJ2-3	TGTGCCAGCAGACCACCTGGGGGATGGGGCACAGATACGCAGTATTTT	CASRPPGGWGTDTQYF
TRBV19	TRBD1	NA	TRBJ1-4	TGTGCCAGTAGCCCTTCCCGGACAGGGGATGAAAAACTGTTTTTT	CASSPSRTGDEKLFF
TRBV5-5	NA	NA	TRBJ2-3	TGTGCCAGCAGCTTACTCGGGAGTCCGGCCTCAGATACGCAGTATTTT	CASSLLGSPASDTQYF
TRBV19	TRBD2	few	TRBJ2-1	TGTGCCAGTAGTATGGGGACTAGCGGCCTCAATGAGCAGTTCTTC	CASSMGTSGLNEQFF
TRBV28	TRBD1	NA	TRBJ2-7	TGTGCCAGCGCGAGGGGGCATCGGTACGAGCAGTACTTC	CASARGHRYEQYF
TRBV7-8	NA	NA	TRBJ2-1	TGTGCCAGCAGCCTCGCCCGGACACCCTCCTACAATGAGCAGTTCTTC	CASSLARTPSYNEQFF
TRBV27	TRBD1	NA	TRBJ1-4	TGTGCCAGCAGTGTGAACAGGGGGGGCGAAAAACTGTTTTTT	CASSVNRGGEKLFF
TRBV19	TRBD2	NA	TRBJ2-5	TGTGCCAGTAGTATCGGGACTAGCGGGGAAGAGACCCAGTACTTC	CASSIGTSGEETQYF
TRBV5-1	TRBD1	NA	TRBJ2-5	TGCGCCAGCAGCTTGCTGTTGGACAGGGGAGAGACCCAGTACTTC	CASSLLLDRGETQYF